Listed below are T cell receptor beta chains from one sample, sequenced in a study of T cells in Graves' hyperthyroidism and ophthalmopathy. TCRdb itself ran the multiplex PCR reads through MiXCR, one entry per CDR3 protein. The table includes around 480,000 distinct CDR3 sequences, roughly an eighth detected once. The specimen was blood. These receptors all stem from a woman aged 18-29 years with Graves' hyperthyroidism. The CDR3 runs from the conserved cysteine through the conserved F or W. D genes are given only for firm matches. The size entry is marked missing in some rows and otherwise reads once, few, many or a size class.

clone_size	v_call	j_call	d_call	cdr3_nt	cdr3_aa
many	TRBV10-3	TRBJ1-1	.	TGTGCCATCAGGGACAACACTGAAGCTTTCTTT	CAIRDNTEAFF
few	TRBV6-1	TRBJ2-3	.	TGTGCCAGCAGCCAGGGGAACACAGATACGCAGTATTTT	CASSQGNTDTQYF
many	TRBV7-2	TRBJ2-1	TRBD2	TGTGCCAGCAGCTCCTACCCGGGAGGGCCTAATGAGCAGTTCTTC	CASSSYPGGPNEQFF
.	TRBV7-2	TRBJ1-2	TRBD1	TGTGCCAGCAGCTTAGTGAGGGGGCAGGGCTACACCTTC	CASSLVRGQGYTF
many	TRBV11-3	TRBJ1-1	.	TGTGCCAGCAGCTGGCGGCACACTGAAGCTTTCTTT	CASSWRHTEAFF
once	TRBV5-4	TRBJ2-3	TRBD1	TGTGCCAGCAGCTCCGCGGACAGGGGAAGGGATACGCAGTATTTT	CASSSADRGRDTQYF
many	TRBV6-1	TRBJ1-1	.	TGTGCCAGCAAAGGACACGGGAACACTGAAGCTTTCTTT	CASKGHGNTEAFF
.	TRBV3-1	TRBJ1-2	.	TGTGCCAGCAGCCCCAATTCACAGGGCGGCTATGGCTACACCTTC	CASSPNSQGGYGYTF
.	TRBV5-8	TRBJ2-4	TRBD1	TGTGCCAGCAGATCTCACAGGGGGCCGGCCAAAAACATTCAGTACTTC	CASRSHRGPAKNIQYF
.	TRBV3-1	TRBJ1-1	.	TGTGCCAGCAGCCAAGTAGTTAGTGACACTGAAGCTTTCTTT	CASSQVVSDTEAFF
many	TRBV30	TRBJ1-5	.	TGTGCCTGGAGTGTACGGGCGGGGACGGGGAATCAGCCCCAGCATTTT	CAWSVRAGTGNQPQHF
.	TRBV19	TRBJ2-3	TRBD2	TGTGCCAGTAGTATGACTAGCGGTGATACGCAGTATTTT	CASSMTSGDTQYF
many	TRBV18	TRBJ1-4	.	TGTGCCAGCTCACCAGATCTGGGGCTGTATGATGAAAAACTGTTTTTT	CASSPDLGLYDEKLFF
many	TRBV9	TRBJ1-2	.	TGTGCCAGCAGTACCGATGGGCAGTCCTATGGCTACACCTTC	CASSTDGQSYGYTF
many	TRBV27	TRBJ2-1	TRBD1	TGTGCCAGCAGTCCCCAGGGGGCGCTTGACAATGAGCAGTTCTTC	CASSPQGALDNEQFF
many	TRBV27	TRBJ2-1	TRBD2	TGTGCCAGCAGTTCCTGGACTAGCGGGAACAATGAGCAGTTCTTC	CASSSWTSGNNEQFF
few	TRBV19	TRBJ2-2	TRBD1	TGTGCCAGTAGTGGGGCAGGGGGCACCGGGGAGCTGTTTTTT	CASSGAGGTGELFF
many	TRBV19	TRBJ2-1	.	TGTGCCAGTAGTACTAGCGTTGAGCAGTTCTTC	CASSTSVEQFF
many	TRBV2	TRBJ2-3	.	TGTGCCAGCAGCAAACGCCGGGTTGAAACGCAGTATTTT	CASSKRRVETQYF
.	TRBV4-2	TRBJ2-3	TRBD2	TGTGCCAGCAGGGGAGCGGGAGAAGGGACAGATACGCAGTATTTT	CASRGAGEGTDTQYF
once	TRBV7-8	TRBJ2-7	TRBD2	TGTGCCAGCAGCTTAGAGGGTAGCGGGGGTTACGAGCAGTACTTC	CASSLEGSGGYEQYF
many	TRBV29-1	TRBJ1-2	TRBD1	TGCAGCGTCCTGAAATGGGACAGTTCACATGGCTACACCTTC	CSVLKWDSSHGYTF
many	TRBV20-1	TRBJ2-1	TRBD2	TGCAGTGCTAGAGAGATAACTAGCGGGAGTTACTATGAGCAGTTCTTC	CSAREITSGSYYEQFF
many	TRBV7-2	TRBJ2-7	.	TGTGCCAGCAGCTCGGGCTGGTACGAGCAGTACTTC	CASSSGWYEQYF
.	TRBV4-1	TRBJ1-1	.	TGCGCCAGCAGCCAAGCGCAACGCGGGAGGGGAGGCACTGAAGCTTTCTTT	CASSQAQRGRGGTEAFF
many	TRBV6-1	TRBJ1-1	.	TGTGCCAGCATCTCGGTCTTGACAGCCCTTACTGAAGCTTTCTTT	CASISVLTALTEAFF
.	TRBV19	TRBJ2-1	TRBD2	TGTGCCAGTAGCCTAACCGGGACTAGCGGGAGGAATGAGCAGTTCTTC	CASSLTGTSGRNEQFF
many	TRBV2	TRBJ2-1	.	TGTGCCAGCATGAGTGACAATGAGCAGTTCTTC	CASMSDNEQFF
many	TRBV12-5	TRBJ2-2	TRBD2	TGTGCTAGTGGTCCAGCGGGAGGTCGGAGGGGGGAGCTGTTTTTT	CASGPAGGRRGELFF
many	TRBV28	TRBJ2-5	.	TGTGCCAGCAGTTTTAACCGGCACAAGAACCAAGAGACCCAGTACTTC	CASSFNRHKNQETQYF
.	TRBV9	TRBJ2-7	.	TGTGCCAGCAGCCAGGGGCCCGGGGAGCAGTACTTC	CASSQGPGEQYF
few	TRBV20-1	TRBJ2-1	TRBD1	TGCAGTGCTAGAGGCACAGGGGTGGGCGAGCAGTTCTTC	CSARGTGVGEQFF
.	TRBV12-3/TRBV12-4	TRBJ1-5	.	TGTGCCAGCAGTTGGACAGTAGAGGGGGGTCAGCCCCAGCATTTT	CASSWTVEGGQPQHF
many	TRBV12-3/TRBV12-4	TRBJ2-7	.	TGTGCCAGCATCCCCGGGGGTAGGGGGCCGACCTACGAGCAGTACTTC	CASIPGGRGPTYEQYF
many	TRBV27	TRBJ2-3	.	TGTGCCAGCAGGCGAGCGTCGGATACGCAGTATTTT	CASRRASDTQYF
many	TRBV6-1	TRBJ1-2	.	TGTGCCAGCAGTGACGAAAGGGGGGGGCCCCTCTATGGCTACACCTTC	CASSDERGGPLYGYTF
.	TRBV4-1	TRBJ2-3	.	TGCGCCAGCAGCCAAGACCCCAACACAGATACGCAGTATTTT	CASSQDPNTDTQYF
many	TRBV3-1	TRBJ2-1	.	TGTGCCAGCAGCCCCGGGAGAGGCGGTTTCTATGAGCAGTTCTTC	CASSPGRGGFYEQFF
.	TRBV20-1	TRBJ2-5	.	TGCAGTGTTAGGTCCCCGGGGAGAGGAGAGACCCAGTACTTC	CSVRSPGRGETQYF
many	TRBV24-1	TRBJ1-1	.	TGTGCCACCAGGGGGAGAGGGGGTTTTAATACTGAAGCTTTCTTT	CATRGRGGFNTEAFF
.	TRBV12-3/TRBV12-4	TRBJ2-7	.	TGTGCCAGCAGTTGGGGGAGGAACGAGCAGTACTTC	CASSWGRNEQYF
many	TRBV27	TRBJ2-2	TRBD1	TGTGCCAGCGGGGACAGGGGGCGAACCGGGGAGCTGTTTTTT	CASGDRGRTGELFF
few	TRBV16	TRBJ1-2	.	TGTGCCAGCAGCCAATATCCGGGGGCAAACTATGGCTACACCTTC	CASSQYPGANYGYTF
.	TRBV18	TRBJ2-3	TRBD2	TGTGCCAGCTCACCTTCCCTAGCGGGAGAGGAGACAGATACGCAGTATTTT	CASSPSLAGEETDTQYF
few	TRBV14	TRBJ2-3	TRBD2	TGTGCCAGCAGCCAAGTGATGTCCGGGAGGAGCACAGATACGCAGTATTTT	CASSQVMSGRSTDTQYF
.	TRBV20-1	TRBJ2-1	.	TGCAGTGCTTCCAAGCGGGCCTTATACAATGAGCAGTTCTTC	CSASKRALYNEQFF
.	TRBV14	TRBJ2-7	TRBD1	TGTGCCAGCAGCCGGCCAGGACAGGGACTCTACGAGCAGTACTTC	CASSRPGQGLYEQYF
many	TRBV29-1	TRBJ2-1	.	TGCAGCGTTAGTACCGAGTCCTACAATGAGCAGTTCTTC	CSVSTESYNEQFF
.	TRBV11-1	TRBJ2-1	.	TGTGCCAGCAGCTTCAAGCGGACCCAAGAGCAGTTCTTC	CASSFKRTQEQFF
.	TRBV20-1	TRBJ2-4	.	TGCAGTGCTAGAGCCCTAGGGGATGCCAAAAACATTCAGTACTTC	CSARALGDAKNIQYF
many	TRBV30	TRBJ2-7	.	TGTGCCTGGAGTAATACCTACGAGCAGTACTTC	CAWSNTYEQYF
many	TRBV30	TRBJ1-2	.	TGTGCCTGGGTTCCGGGGCAGAGGGACTATGGCTACACCTTC	CAWVPGQRDYGYTF
many	TRBV11-2	TRBJ2-1	.	TGTGCCAGCAGCTTAGATTGGGGTGAGCAGTTCTTC	CASSLDWGEQFF
.	TRBV29-1	TRBJ2-7	TRBD2	TGCAGCGTTCCCCGGGATCTAGCGGCCCCCTACGAGCAGTACTTC	CSVPRDLAAPYEQYF
many	TRBV20-1	TRBJ2-1	.	TGCAGTGCTAGAGATCCCGGGAGAGGTTACAATGAGCAGTTCTTC	CSARDPGRGYNEQFF
few	TRBV5-1	TRBJ2-1	TRBD2	TGCGCCAGCTCCGGGACTAGCGGGACAGTAGATGAGCAGTTCTTC	CASSGTSGTVDEQFF
.	TRBV7-6	TRBJ2-7	TRBD2	TGTGCCAGCAGCCTTAGCGGGATGAACTACGAGCAGTACTTC	CASSLSGMNYEQYF
many	TRBV3-1	TRBJ2-1	TRBD2	TGTGCCAGCAGCCAGGCTAGCGGGAGCAATGAGCAGTTCTTC	CASSQASGSNEQFF